Below, 20 T cell receptor beta chains from the same sample are listed, as sequenced in a study of control samples from healthy donors and cancer patients. Measured with immunoSEQ multiplex PCR; TCRdb has only the in-frame clones, and not every one. The repertoire holds about 190,000 clones, with 91% as singletons. Specimen: blood. The origin of the receptors is a man under 40 in good health.

This chain uses TRBV28 with TRBJ1-1; 7 nucleotides agree with TRBD1. The CDR3 loop spans 13 amino acids. Germline V gene lookup returns CDR1 MDHEN and CDR2 SYDVKM. The ends lost 7 bases at V and 6 bases at J; junction bases unmatched: 8. This chain's CDR3 is CASNPTGESEAFF. The CDR3 DNA reads as TGTGCCAGCAACCCTACAGGGGAATCTGAAGCTTTCTTT.

This rearrangement joins TRBV13 to TRBJ1-3; possibly TRBD1 for D (6 bases). CDR3 size: 15 residues. Germline CDR1 is PRHDT and CDR2 is FYEKMQ (reference sequence). The V and J ends lost 8 bases and 0 bases respectively, with 14 bases between them. The CDR3 sequence is CASLGASSSGNTIYF. CDR3 nucleotide sequence: TGTGCCAGCCTGGGGGCTTCCTCCTCTGGAAACACCATATATTTT.

The rearrangement joins TRBV27 to TRBJ1-1; 8 bases fit TRBD1. In germline, CDR1 is MNHEY, CDR2 SMNVEV (reference sequence). The junction had 7 bases not matched to a gene; V was cut back by 4 bases and J by 0 bases. The CDR3 sequence is 16 residues long. The CDR3 here is CASSSMDRALNTEAFF. The CDR3 bases are TGTGCCAGCAGTTCCATGGACAGGGCATTGAACACTGAAGCTTTCTTT.

CDR3 loop: CASSSIMNTEAFF. Written as DNA, the CDR3 is TGTGCCAGTAGTAGTATTATGAACACTGAAGCTTTCTTT. V usage is TRBV19 and J usage is TRBJ1-1, with D unresolved. This CDR3 has 13 residues. Germline V CDR1 and CDR2: LNHDA, SQIVND (reference sequence). V was trimmed by 4 bases and J by 0 bases, leaving 6 bases between them.

This clone was observed a few times. CDR3 coding DNA: TGTGCCAGCAGCACCCTTCCGGGGATCAATCAGCCCCAGCATTTT. Translating it yields CASSTLPGINQPQHF. This rearrangement joins TRBV7-3 to TRBJ1-5; no definite D call. The germline V gene encodes CDR1 SGHTA and CDR2 FQGTGA. This CDR3 region has 15 residues. Trimming shortened V by 5 bases and J by 3 bases, and 14 bases separated the two germline ends.

The table lists this clone with a count of one. This CDR3 reads CASSQGGGAYEQFF. The CDR3 DNA reads TGCGCCAGCAGCCAAGGCGGGGGGGCCTATGAGCAGTTCTTC. The chain recombines TRBV4-1 with TRBJ2-1; 9 bases match TRBD2. Germline V gives CDR1 MGHRA, CDR2 YSYEKL. V trimming: 1 base; J trimming: 8 bases; junction bases outside the gene matches: 3. CDR3 length equals 14 residues.

This chain joins TRBV2 and TRBJ2-7; 9 bases are a match to TRBD1. The length of the CDR3 is 14 residues. CDR1 SNHLY and CDR2 FYNNEI come from the germline V gene. Trimming removed 4 bases from V and 2 bases from J; junction bases left unmatched: 3. CDR3 DNA: TGTGCCAGCAGTGTGACAGGGGGGACCTACGAGCAGTACTTC. This gives the protein CASSVTGGTYEQYF.

The V call is TRBV6-4, the J call TRBJ1-1; possible D gene TRBD1, 6 bases. Germline V CDR1 and CDR2: MRHNA, SNTAGT. Trimming removed 5 bases at V and 5 bases at J, with 18 bases between. This CDR3 is built from 15 residues. The CDR3 region has the DNA TGTGCCAGCAGTCCCCGAGGGGGGGGAGGAACTGAAGCTTTCTTT. Translated, it gives CASSPRGGGGTEAFF.

The chain carries TRBV7-9 and TRBJ1-4, with D unclear. Germline-derived CDR1 and CDR2 are SEHNR and FQNEAQ (reference sequence). Deletions cut 6 bases from V and 0 bases from J, with 8 bases between. The CDR3 runs 14 residues. This CDR3 is CASSKSPTNEKLFF. The CDR3, as DNA: TGTGCCAGCAGTAAGTCCCCAACTAATGAAAAACTGTTTTTT.

The V call is TRBV3-1 (or the pseudogene TRBV3-2), the J call TRBJ1-1, with D possibly being TRBD1 (5 bases). The CDR3 has 14 amino acids. The germline V and J ends were trimmed by 4 bases and 5 bases, with 14 bases remaining between them. Germline V gives CDR1 LGHDT, CDR2 YNNKEL (reference sequence). CDR3 coding DNA: TGTGCCAGCAGCCCTCAGCCCGGGACGACTGAAGCTTTCTTT. The encoded protein is CASSPQPGTTEAFF.

The chain couples TRBV6-4 to TRBJ1-2, with D perhaps matching TRBD1 (6 bases). The V end lost 9 bases, the J end lost 3 bases, and 20 bases lay between the germline ends. This CDR3 region has 15 residues. CDR1 is MRHNA, CDR2 SNTAGT, per germline. The CDR3 bases are TGTGCCAGTAGGGAACAACAGGGCCCTTACTATGGCTACACCTTC. Encoded protein: CASREQQGPYYGYTF.

The V call is TRBV13, the J call TRBJ2-1, with D perhaps matching TRBD1 (5 bases). Between the trimmed V and J ends, which lost 5 bases and 0 bases, there was a span of 11 bases. CDR3 length: 15 residues. Germline V gene data show CDR1 as PRHDT and CDR2 as FYEKMQ (reference sequence). The CDR3 DNA sequence: TGTGCCAGCAGCCGAAAAGGGGTCTCCTACAATGAGCAGTTCTTC. This sequence encodes CASSRKGVSYNEQFF.

The rearrangement joins TRBV6-6 to TRBJ2-3; D might be TRBD1 (6 bases). The CDR3 sequence is 14 residues long. V lost 7 bases to trimming and J lost 0 bases, with 11 bases between them. Germline V CDR1 and CDR2: MNHNY, SVGAGI (reference sequence). As DNA, the CDR3 is TGTGCCAGCAAGACTGGACAGAGCACAGATACGCAGTATTTT. Translating it yields CASKTGQSTDTQYF.

The rearrangement joins TRBV6-5 to TRBJ2-1; D is uncertain. Germline-derived CDR1 and CDR2 are MNHEY and SVGAGI. Trimming cost V 7 bases and J 6 bases, with 7 bases left between them. This CDR3 spans 11 amino acids. CDR3: CASTLLNEQFF. CDR3 nucleotides: TGTGCCAGCACCCTTCTCAATGAGCAGTTCTTC.

The chain combines TRBV3-1 (or the pseudogene TRBV3-2) with TRBJ1-5, with D possibly being TRBD1 (5 bases). CDR3 length: 14 residues. Looked up from germline, CDR1 is LGHDT and CDR2 is YNNKEL (reference sequence). V lost 1 base and J 5 bases, leaving 9 bases between the germline ends. In DNA form, the CDR3 reads TGTGCCAGCAGCCAAGTCGGCAGGGATCAGCCCCAGCATTTT. Its translation: CASSQVGRDQPQHF.

V usage is TRBV5-4 and J usage is TRBJ2-7; D may be TRBD1 (6 bases). Germline lookup yields CDR1 SGHNT and CDR2 YYREEE (reference sequence). Trimming left V 2 bases short and J 6 bases short, with 15 bases between. The CDR3 spans 14 residues. CDR3 coding DNA: TGTGCCAGCAGCTTTGGTACACAGGGTTCCGAGCAGTACTTC. Amino acid sequence: CASSFGTQGSEQYF.

The CDR3 DNA follows: TGTGCCAGCTCCCCCAGGGCAGGGAGGAACACTGAAGCTTTCTTT. Its protein is CASSPRAGRNTEAFF. The rearrangement uses TRBV18 and TRBJ1-1, with a possible D match to TRBD1 (5 bases). Looked up from germline, CDR1 is KGHSH and CDR2 is LQKENI. The V gene lost 6 bases and the J gene lost 1 base, with 15 bases spanning the gap. The CDR3 is made up of 15 amino acids. Supplemented by reference TRBV18 and TRBJ1-1, the full variable domain reads NAGVMQNPRHLVRRRGQEARLRCSPMKGHSHVYWYRQLPEEGLKFMVYLQKENIIDESGMPKERFSAEFPKEGPSILRIQQVVRGDSAAYFCASSPRAGRNTEAFFGQGTRLTVV.

This chain links TRBV2 with TRBJ1-6; possibly TRBD1 for D (5 bases). Trimming took off 1 base at V and 7 bases at J, with 8 bases between the two ends. This CDR3 has 14 residues. CDR1 is SNHLY and CDR2 is FYNNEI in the germline V gene. The CDR3 spells CASSEEQANSPLHF. CDR3 coding DNA: TGTGCCAGCAGTGAAGAACAGGCAAATTCACCCCTCCACTTT.

The rearrangement joins TRBV2 to TRBJ1-6; 9 positions match TRBD1. Germline values: CDR1 SNHLY, CDR2 FYNNEI. The V segment lost 8 bases and the J segment 6 bases; nucleotides outside the gene matches: 11. CDR3 length equals 16 residues. The CDR3 is CASRDRALTPNSPLHF. DNA of the CDR3: TGTGCCAGCCGGGACAGGGCTCTCACTCCTAATTCACCCCTCCACTTT.

In regard to this clone: Distinct nucleotide sequences in the sample also encode this CDR3. The chain combines TRBV3-1 (or the pseudogene TRBV3-2) with TRBJ2-3, with 8 nucleotides matching TRBD2. Germline assignment: CDR1 LGHDT and CDR2 YNNKEL (reference sequence). This CDR3 has 14 residues. Germline trimming cut 6 bases from V and 3 bases from J; bases unmatched to any gene: 5. In nucleotides, the CDR3 is TGTGCCAGCAGTCAGCGGGGGACGACAGATACGCAGTATTTT. Protein: CASSQRGTTDTQYF.